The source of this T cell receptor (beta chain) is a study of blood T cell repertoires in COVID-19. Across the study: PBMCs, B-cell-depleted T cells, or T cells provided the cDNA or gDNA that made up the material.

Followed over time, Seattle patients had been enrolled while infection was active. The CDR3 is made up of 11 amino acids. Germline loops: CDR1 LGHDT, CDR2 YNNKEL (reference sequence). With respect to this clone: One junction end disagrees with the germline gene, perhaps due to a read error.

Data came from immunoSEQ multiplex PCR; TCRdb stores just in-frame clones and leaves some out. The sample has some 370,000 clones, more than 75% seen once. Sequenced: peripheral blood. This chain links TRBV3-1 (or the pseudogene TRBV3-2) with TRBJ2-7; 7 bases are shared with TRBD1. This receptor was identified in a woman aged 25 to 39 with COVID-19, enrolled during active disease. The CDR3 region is CASSISGTVTF. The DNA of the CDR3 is TGTGCCAGCAGTATCTCCGGGACAGTAACTTTC.